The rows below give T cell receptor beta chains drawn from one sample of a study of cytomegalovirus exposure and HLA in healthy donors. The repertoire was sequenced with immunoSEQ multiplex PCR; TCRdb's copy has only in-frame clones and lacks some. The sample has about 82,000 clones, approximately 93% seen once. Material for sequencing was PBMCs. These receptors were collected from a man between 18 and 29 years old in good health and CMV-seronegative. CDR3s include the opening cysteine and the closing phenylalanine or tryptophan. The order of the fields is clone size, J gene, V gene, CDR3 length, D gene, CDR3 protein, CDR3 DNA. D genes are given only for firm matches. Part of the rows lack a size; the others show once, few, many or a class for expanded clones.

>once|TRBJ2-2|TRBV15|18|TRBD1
CATSRPPRQGGYTGELFF
TGTGCCACCAGCAGGCCGCCACGACAGGGGGGGTACACCGGGGAGCTGTTTTTT
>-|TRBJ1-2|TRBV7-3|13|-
CASSFNSFYGYTF
TGTGCCAGCAGCTTCAACTCCTTCTATGGCTACACCTTC
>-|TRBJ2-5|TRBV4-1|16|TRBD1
CASSQDSQGDQETQYF
TGCGCCAGCAGCCAAGATTCACAGGGGGATCAAGAGACCCAGTACTTC
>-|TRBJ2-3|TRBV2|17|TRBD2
CASSVTSGRFTTDTQYF
TGTGCCAGCAGTGTAACTAGCGGGAGATTCACCACAGATACGCAGTATTTT
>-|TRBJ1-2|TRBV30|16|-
CAWSVRFGPNPYGYTF
TGTGCCTGGAGTGTACGGTTCGGTCCCAATCCCTATGGCTACACCTTC
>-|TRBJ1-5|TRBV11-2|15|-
CASSFYRYSNQPQHF
TGTGCCAGCAGCTTCTATAGATATAGCAATCAGCCCCAGCATTTT
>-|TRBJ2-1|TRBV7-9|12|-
CASSLSGLEQFF
TGTGCCAGCAGCCTGTCGGGACTTGAGCAGTTCTTC
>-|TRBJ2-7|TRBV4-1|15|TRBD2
CASSERAGPSYEQYF
TGCGCCAGCAGCGAAAGAGCGGGGCCCTCCTACGAGCAGTACTTC
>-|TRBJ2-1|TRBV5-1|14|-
CASSSASSYNEQFF
TGCGCCAGCAGCTCGGCTAGCTCCTACAATGAGCAGTTCTTC
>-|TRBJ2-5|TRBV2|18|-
CASSEGLAGWTRSETQYF
TGTGCCAGCAGTGAAGGGTTGGCCGGCTGGACAAGATCGGAGACCCAGTACTTC
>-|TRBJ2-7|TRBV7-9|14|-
CASNSGQGVGEQYF
TGTGCCAGCAATAGTGGTCAGGGCGTGGGCGAGCAGTACTTC
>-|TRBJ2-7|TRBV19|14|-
CASSSLPREYEQYF
TGTGCCAGTAGCTCGTTACCCAGGGAATACGAGCAGTACTTC
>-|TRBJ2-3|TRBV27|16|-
CASSLVGGGAGDTQYF
TGTGCCAGCAGTTTAGTTGGAGGGGGCGCGGGAGATACGCAGTATTTT
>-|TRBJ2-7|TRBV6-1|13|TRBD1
CASSYGQVYEQYF
TGTGCCAGCAGCTATGGACAGGTCTACGAGCAGTACTTC
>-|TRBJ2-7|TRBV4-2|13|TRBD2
CASSSGSSYEQYF
TGTGCCAGCAGTAGCGGGAGCTCCTACGAGCAGTACTTC
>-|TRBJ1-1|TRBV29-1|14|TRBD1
CSVRVGTVNTEAFF
TGCAGCGTTCGAGTAGGGACAGTGAACACTGAAGCTTTCTTT
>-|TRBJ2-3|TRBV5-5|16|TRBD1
CASSPGQRTYTDTQYF
TGTGCCAGCAGCCCGGGACAGAGAACCTACACAGATACGCAGTATTTT
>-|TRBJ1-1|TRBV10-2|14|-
CASSEVPTNAEAFF
TGCGCCAGCAGTGAAGTTCCGACAAACGCTGAAGCTTTCTTT
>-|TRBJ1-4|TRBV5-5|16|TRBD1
CASSPDDRGRWEKLFF
TGTGCCAGCAGCCCAGATGACAGGGGACGGTGGGAAAAACTGTTTTTT
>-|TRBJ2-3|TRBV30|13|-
CAWNIPSTDTQYF
TGTGCCTGGAATATCCCTAGCACAGATACGCAGTATTTT
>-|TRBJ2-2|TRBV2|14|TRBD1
CASRDRAYTGELFF
TGTGCCAGCCGGGACAGGGCATACACCGGGGAGCTGTTTTTT
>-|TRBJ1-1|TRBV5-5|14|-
CASSLGQWNTEAFF
TGTGCCAGCAGCTTGGGACAGTGGAACACTGAAGCTTTCTTT
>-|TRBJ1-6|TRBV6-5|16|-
CASSYTLQGYNSPLHF
TGTGCCAGCAGTTATACGCTTCAGGGGTATAATTCACCCCTCCACTTT
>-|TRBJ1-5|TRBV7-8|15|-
CASSLSTGSNQPQHF
TGTGCCAGCAGCTTATCGACAGGTAGCAATCAGCCCCAGCATTTT
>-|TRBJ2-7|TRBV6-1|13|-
CASSETADYEQYF
TGTGCCAGCAGTGAAACAGCCGACTACGAGCAGTACTTC
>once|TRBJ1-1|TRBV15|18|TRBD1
CATSPRTGQGIMNTEAFF
TGTGCCACCAGCCCCCGCACGGGACAGGGCATAATGAACACTGAAGCTTTCTTT
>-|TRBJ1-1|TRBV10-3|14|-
CAISPMGGNTEAFF
TGTGCCATCAGTCCCATGGGGGGGAACACTGAAGCTTTCTTT
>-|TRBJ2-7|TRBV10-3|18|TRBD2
CAISETRSLAGFVAEQYF
TGTGCCATCAGTGAGACCAGGAGCCTAGCGGGGTTTGTTGCCGAGCAGTACTTC
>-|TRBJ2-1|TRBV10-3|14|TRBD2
CAIMAGERYNEQFF
TGTGCCATCATGGCGGGAGAGAGGTACAATGAGCAGTTCTTC
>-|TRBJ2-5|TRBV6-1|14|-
CASSRPQGQETQYF
TGTGCCAGCAGTAGACCACAGGGACAAGAGACCCAGTACTTC
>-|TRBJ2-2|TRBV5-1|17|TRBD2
CASSLGELAGAPGELFF
TGCGCCAGCAGCTTGGGCGAACTAGCGGGAGCCCCCGGGGAGCTGTTTTTT
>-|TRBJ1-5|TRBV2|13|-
CASSFGGGQPQHF
TGTGCCAGCAGTTTCGGGGGGGGTCAGCCCCAGCATTTT
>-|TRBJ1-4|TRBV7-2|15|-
CASSLEARAGEKLFF
TGTGCCAGCAGCTTAGAAGCCAGGGCCGGCGAAAAACTGTTTTTT
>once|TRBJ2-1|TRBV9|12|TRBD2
CASSVVSGSLFF
TGTGCCAGCAGCGTAGTTAGCGGGAGTCTGTTCTTC
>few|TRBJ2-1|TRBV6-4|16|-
CASSDLGRGSYNEQFF
TGTGCCAGCAGTGACTTAGGGAGGGGGAGTTACAATGAGCAGTTCTTC
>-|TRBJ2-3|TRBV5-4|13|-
CASSLAGTDTQYF
TGTGCCAGCAGCTTGGCAGGCACAGATACGCAGTATTTT
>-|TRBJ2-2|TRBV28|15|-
CASRFKTGNTGELFF
TGTGCCAGCAGGTTTAAGACAGGCAACACCGGGGAGCTGTTTTTT
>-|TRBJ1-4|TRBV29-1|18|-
CSATTPINKGGGREKLFF
TGCAGCGCCACCACCCCAATAAACAAGGGGGGGGGTCGGGAAAAACTGTTTTTT
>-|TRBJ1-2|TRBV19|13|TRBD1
CATSSGGYYGYTF
TGTGCCACCTCGTCAGGGGGCTACTATGGCTACACCTTC
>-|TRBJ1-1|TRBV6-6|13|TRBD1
CASSRDRDTEAFF
TGTGCCAGCAGCCGGGACAGGGACACTGAAGCTTTCTTT
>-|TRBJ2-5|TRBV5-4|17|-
CASSFSGRGSNEETQYF
TGTGCCAGCAGCTTCTCTGGGCGGGGCTCGAATGAAGAGACCCAGTACTTC
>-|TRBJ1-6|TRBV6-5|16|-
CASSSTMSSYNSPLHF
TGTGCCAGCAGTTCCACAATGTCCTCCTATAATTCACCCCTCCACTTT
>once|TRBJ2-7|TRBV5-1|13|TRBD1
CASSFGQARGQYF
TGCGCCAGCAGCTTCGGACAGGCGCGCGGGCAGTACTTC
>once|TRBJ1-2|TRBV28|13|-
CASRQGPNYGYTF
TGTGCCAGCAGGCAGGGCCCGAACTATGGCTACACCTTC